The present T cell receptor beta chain was sequenced within a study of CD8+ T cells in alopecia areata. Peripheral blood samples and lesional scalp punch biopsies were obtained from alopecia areata patients. Extracted RNA was reverse transcribed, and the resulting cDNA served as sequencing template. Assay: immunoSEQ multiplex PCR; the TCRdb copy retains only in-frame clones and omits some. The sample has 150,000 to 200,000 clones, roughly 66% seen once. The CDR3 is 17 amino acids. Per the germline V gene, CDR1 is LNHDA and CDR2 is SQIVND (reference sequence). The trim removed 3 bases at V and 5 bases at J, leaving 14 bases unmatched.

The sequencing here drew on CD8+ T cells sorted from blood, taken at week 0. This clonotype was obtained from a human donor with alopecia areata. The V and J genes are TRBV19 and TRBJ2-7; TRBD1 agrees at 9 bases. CDR3 region: CASSILGQGEIPHEQYF. DNA of the CDR3: TGTGCCAGTAGTATTCTGGGACAGGGCGAAATTCCCCACGAGCAGTACTTC.